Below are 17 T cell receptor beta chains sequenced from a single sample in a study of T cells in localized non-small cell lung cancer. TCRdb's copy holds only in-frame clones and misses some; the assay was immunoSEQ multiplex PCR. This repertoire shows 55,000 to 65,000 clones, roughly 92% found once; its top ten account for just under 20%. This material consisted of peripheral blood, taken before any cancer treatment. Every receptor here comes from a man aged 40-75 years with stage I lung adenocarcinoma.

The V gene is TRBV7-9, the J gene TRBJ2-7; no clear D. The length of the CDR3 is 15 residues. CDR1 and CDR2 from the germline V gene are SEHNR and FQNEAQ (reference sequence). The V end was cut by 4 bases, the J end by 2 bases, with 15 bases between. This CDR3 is CASSSEAVLPYEQYF. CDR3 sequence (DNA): TGTGCCAGCAGCTCAGAGGCGGTACTACCCTACGAGCAGTACTTC.

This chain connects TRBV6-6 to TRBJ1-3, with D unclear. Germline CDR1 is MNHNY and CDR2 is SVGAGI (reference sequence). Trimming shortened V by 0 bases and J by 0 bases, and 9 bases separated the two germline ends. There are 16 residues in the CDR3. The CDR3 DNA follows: TGTGCCAGCAGTTACTCGGCTCCGACCTCTGGAAACACCATATATTTT. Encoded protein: CASSYSAPTSGNTIYF.

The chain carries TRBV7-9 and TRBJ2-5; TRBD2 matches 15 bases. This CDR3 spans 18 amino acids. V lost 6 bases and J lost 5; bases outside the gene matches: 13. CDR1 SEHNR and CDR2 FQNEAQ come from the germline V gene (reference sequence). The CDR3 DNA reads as TGTGCCAGCAGACCGGGACTAGCGGGAGGAGGGGCGTGGGAGACCCAGTACTTC. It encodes CASRPGLAGGGAWETQYF.

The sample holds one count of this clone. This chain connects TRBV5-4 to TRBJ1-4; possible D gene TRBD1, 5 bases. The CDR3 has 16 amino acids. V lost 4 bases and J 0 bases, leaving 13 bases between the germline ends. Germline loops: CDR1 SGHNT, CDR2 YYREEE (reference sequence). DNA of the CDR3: TGTGCCAGCAGCACCCACGGGGGTGCAACTAATGAAAAACTGTTTTTT. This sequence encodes CASSTHGGATNEKLFF.

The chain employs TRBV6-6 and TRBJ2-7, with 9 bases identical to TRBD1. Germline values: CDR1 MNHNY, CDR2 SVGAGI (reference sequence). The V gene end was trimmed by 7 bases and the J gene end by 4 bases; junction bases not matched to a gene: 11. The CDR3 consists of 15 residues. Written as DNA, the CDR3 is TGTGCCAGCAAGTCCCGCACAGGGGGCCAATACGAGCAGTACTTC. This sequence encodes CASKSRTGGQYEQYF.

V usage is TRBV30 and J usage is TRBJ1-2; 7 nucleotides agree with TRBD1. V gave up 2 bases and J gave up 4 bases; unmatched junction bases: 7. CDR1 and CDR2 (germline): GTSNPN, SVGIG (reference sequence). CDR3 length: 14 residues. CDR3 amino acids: CAWSKGGVGYGYTF. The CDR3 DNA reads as TGTGCCTGGAGTAAAGGGGGCGTCGGCTATGGCTACACCTTC. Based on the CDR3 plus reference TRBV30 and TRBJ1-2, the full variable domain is SQTIHQWPATLVQPVGSPLSLECTVEGTSNPNLYWYRQAAGRGLQLLFYSVGIGQISSEVPQNLSASRPQDRQFILSSKKLLLSDSGFYLCAWSKGGVGYGYTFGSGTRLTVV.

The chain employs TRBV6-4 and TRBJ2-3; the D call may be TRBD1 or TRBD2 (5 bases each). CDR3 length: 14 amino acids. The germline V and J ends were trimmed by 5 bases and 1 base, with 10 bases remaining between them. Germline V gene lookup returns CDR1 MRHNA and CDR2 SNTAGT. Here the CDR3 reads CASSYRDGTDTQYF. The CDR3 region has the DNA TGTGCCAGCAGTTACCGGGACGGCACAGATACGCAGTATTTT.

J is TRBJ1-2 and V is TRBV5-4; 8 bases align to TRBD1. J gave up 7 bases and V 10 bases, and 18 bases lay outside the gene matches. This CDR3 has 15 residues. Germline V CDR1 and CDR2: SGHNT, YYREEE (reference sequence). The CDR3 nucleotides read TGTGCCCATGGAAGATGGGACAGGACAAGGGCTGGCTACACCTTC. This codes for CAHGRWDRTRAGYTF.

CDR3: CASSPPLAVVTYEQYF. CDR3 in DNA: TGTGCCAGCAGTCCCCCCCTAGCGGTCGTAACCTACGAGCAGTACTTC. The chain is built from TRBV28 and TRBJ2-7; 7 nucleotides align to TRBD2. This CDR3 has 16 residues. Trimming cost V 5 bases and J 2 bases; bases outside gene matches: 12. Per germline, CDR1 MDHEN and CDR2 SYDVKM.

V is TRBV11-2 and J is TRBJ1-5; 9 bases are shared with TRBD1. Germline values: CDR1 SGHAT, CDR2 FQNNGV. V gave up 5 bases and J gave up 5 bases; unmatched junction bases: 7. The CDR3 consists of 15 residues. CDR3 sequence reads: CASSNTGGGDQPQHF. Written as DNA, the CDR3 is TGTGCCAGCAGCAATACAGGGGGCGGGGATCAGCCCCAGCATTTT.

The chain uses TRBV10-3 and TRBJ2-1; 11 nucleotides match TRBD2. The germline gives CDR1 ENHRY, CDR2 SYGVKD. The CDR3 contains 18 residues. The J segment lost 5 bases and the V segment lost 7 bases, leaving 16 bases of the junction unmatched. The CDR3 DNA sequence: TGTGCCATCACCGAGGTACTAGCGGGAGAGGGGCACAACAATGAGCAGTTCTTC. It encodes CAITEVLAGEGHNNEQFF.

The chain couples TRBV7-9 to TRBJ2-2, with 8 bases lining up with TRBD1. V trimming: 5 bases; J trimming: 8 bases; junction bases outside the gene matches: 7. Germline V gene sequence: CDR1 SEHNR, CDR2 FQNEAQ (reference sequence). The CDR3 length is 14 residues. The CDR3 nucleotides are TGTGCCAGCAGCAAGACAGGGGCTAGGGGGGAGCTGTTTTTT. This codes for CASSKTGARGELFF.

CDR3 nucleotides: TGTGCCAGCAGGGTCCAGGGGTATGAAAAACTGTTTTTT. Amino acid sequence: CASRVQGYEKLFF. The gene calls are TRBV2 and TRBJ1-4; tentative D call: TRBD1 (6 bases). CDR1 SNHLY and CDR2 FYNNEI come from the germline V gene. Between the trimmed V and J ends, which lost 6 bases and 6 bases, there was a span of 11 bases. The CDR3 spans 13 residues.

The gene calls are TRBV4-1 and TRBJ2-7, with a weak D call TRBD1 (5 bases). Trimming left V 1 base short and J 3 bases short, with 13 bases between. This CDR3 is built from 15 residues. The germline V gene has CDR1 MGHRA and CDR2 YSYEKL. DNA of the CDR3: TGCGCCAGCAGCCAAGCGGCAGGGTCTTACTACGAGCAGTACTTC. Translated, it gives CASSQAAGSYYEQYF.

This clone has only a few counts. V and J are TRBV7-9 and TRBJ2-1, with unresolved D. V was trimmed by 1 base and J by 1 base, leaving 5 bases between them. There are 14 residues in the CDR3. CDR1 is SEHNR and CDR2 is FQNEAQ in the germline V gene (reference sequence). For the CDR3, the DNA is TGTGCCAGCAGCTTAGTGGAATCCTACAATGAGCAGTTCTTC. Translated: CASSLVESYNEQFF.

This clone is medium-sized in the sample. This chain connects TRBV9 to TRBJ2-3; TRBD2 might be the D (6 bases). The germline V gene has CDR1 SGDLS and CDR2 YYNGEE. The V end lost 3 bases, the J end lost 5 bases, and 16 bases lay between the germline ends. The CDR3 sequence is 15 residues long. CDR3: CASSAQGLQVDTQYF. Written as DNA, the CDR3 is TGTGCCAGCAGCGCCCAGGGACTGCAGGTAGATACGCAGTATTTT. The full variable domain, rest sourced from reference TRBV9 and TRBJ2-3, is DSGVTQTPKHLITATGQRVTLRCSPRSGDLSVYWYQQSLDQGLQFLIQYYNGEERAKGNILERFSAQQFPDLHSELNLSSLELGDSALYFCASSAQGLQVDTQYFGPGTRLTVL.

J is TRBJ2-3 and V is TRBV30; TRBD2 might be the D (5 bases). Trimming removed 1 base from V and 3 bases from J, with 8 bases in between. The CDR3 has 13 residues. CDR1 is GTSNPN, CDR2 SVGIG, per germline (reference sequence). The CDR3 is CAWSAEGTDTQYF. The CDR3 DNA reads TGTGCCTGGAGTGCTGAGGGAACAGATACGCAGTATTTT. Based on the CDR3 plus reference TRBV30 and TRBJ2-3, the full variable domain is SQTIHQWPATLVQPVGSPLSLECTVEGTSNPNLYWYRQAAGRGLQLLFYSVGIGQISSEVPQNLSASRPQDRQFILSSKKLLLSDSGFYLCAWSAEGTDTQYFGPGTRLTVL.